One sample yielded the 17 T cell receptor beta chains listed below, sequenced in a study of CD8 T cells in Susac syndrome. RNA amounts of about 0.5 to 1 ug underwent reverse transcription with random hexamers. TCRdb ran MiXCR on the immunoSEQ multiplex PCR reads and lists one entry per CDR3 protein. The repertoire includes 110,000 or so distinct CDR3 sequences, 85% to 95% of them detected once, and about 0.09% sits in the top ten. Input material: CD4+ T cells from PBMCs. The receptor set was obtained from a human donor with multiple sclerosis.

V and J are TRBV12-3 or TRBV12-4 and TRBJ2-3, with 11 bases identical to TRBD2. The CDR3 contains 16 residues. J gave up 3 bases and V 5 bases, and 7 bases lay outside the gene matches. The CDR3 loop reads CASSPTSGGLTDTQYF. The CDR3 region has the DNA TGTGCCAGCAGTCCAACTAGCGGGGGACTAACAGATACGCAGTATTTT.

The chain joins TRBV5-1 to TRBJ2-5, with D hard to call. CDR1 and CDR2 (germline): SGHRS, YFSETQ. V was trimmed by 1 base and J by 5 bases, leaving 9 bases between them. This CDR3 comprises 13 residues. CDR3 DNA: TGCGCCAGCAGCTTGCGCAGTGGGGAGACCCAGTACTTC. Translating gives CASSLRSGETQYF. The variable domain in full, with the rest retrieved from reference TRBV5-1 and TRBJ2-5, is KAGVTQTPRYLIKTRGQQVTLSCSPISGHRSVSWYQQTPGQGLQFLFEYFSETQRNKGNFPGRFSGRQFSNSRSEMNVSTLELGDSALYLCASSLRSGETQYFGPGTRLLVL.

The CDR3 reads CASSQGLAAIYNEQFF. CDR3 DNA: TGCGCCAGCAGCCAAGGACTAGCGGCGATTTACAATGAGCAGTTCTTC. The chain recombines TRBV4-1 with TRBJ2-1; 9 positions agree with TRBD2. The CDR3 is made up of 16 amino acids. Trimming took 1 base from V and 4 from J; bases not matched to a gene: 5. Germline CDR1 and CDR2: MGHRA and YSYEKL.

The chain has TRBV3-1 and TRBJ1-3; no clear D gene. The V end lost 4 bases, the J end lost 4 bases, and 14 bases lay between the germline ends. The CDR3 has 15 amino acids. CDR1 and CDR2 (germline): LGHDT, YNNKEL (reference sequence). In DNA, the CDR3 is TGTGCCAGCAGCCTTGATAGGGTGGTAGGAAACACCATATATTTT. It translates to CASSLDRVVGNTIYF. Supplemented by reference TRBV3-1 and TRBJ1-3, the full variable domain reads DTAVSQTPKYLVTQMGNDKSIKCEQNLGHDTMYWYKQDSKKFLKIMFSYNNKELIINETVPNRFSPKSPDKAHLNLHINSLELGDSAVYFCASSLDRVVGNTIYFGEGSWLTVV.

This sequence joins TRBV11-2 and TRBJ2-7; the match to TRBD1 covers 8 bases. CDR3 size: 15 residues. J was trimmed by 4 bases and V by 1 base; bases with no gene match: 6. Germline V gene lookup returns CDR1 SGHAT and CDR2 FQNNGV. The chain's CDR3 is CASSLAGQGKYEQYF. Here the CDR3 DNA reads TGTGCCAGCAGCTTAGCAGGACAGGGAAAGTACGAGCAGTACTTC.

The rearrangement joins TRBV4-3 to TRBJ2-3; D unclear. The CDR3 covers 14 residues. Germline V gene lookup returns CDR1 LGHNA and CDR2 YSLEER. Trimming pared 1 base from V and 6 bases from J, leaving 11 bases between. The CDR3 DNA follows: TGCGCCAGCAGCCAAGGAACTCCCGGGGATACGCAGTATTTT. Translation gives CASSQGTPGDTQYF.

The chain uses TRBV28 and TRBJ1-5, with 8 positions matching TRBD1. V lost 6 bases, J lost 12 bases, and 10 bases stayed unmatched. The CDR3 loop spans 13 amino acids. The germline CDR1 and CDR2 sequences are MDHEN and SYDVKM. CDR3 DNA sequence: TGTGCCAGCAGAGGGACAGGTTCAATGCGCCAGCATTTT. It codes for CASRGTGSMRQHF.

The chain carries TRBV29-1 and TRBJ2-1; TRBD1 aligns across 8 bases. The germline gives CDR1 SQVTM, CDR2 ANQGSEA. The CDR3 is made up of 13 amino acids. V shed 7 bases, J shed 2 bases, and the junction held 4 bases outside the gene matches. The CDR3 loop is CSGGDRPYNEQFF. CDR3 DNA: TGCAGCGGTGGGGACAGGCCCTACAATGAGCAGTTCTTC.

CDR3 DNA sequence: TGTGCCAGTAGTATGGGGGACTATGGCTACACCTTC. It translates to CASSMGDYGYTF. The gene calls are TRBV19 and TRBJ1-2; TRBD1 might be the D (5 bases). The CDR3 is made up of 12 amino acids. The germline gives CDR1 LNHDA, CDR2 SQIVND (reference sequence). Trimming took off 3 bases at V and 3 bases at J, with 5 bases between the two ends. The full variable domain, in which reference TRBV19 and TRBJ1-2 provide the parts outside the CDR3, is DGGITQSPKYLFRKEGQNVTLSCEQNLNHDAMYWYRQDPGQGLRLIYYSQIVNDFQKGDIAEGYSVSREKKESFPLTVTSAQKNPTAFYLCASSMGDYGYTFGSGTRLTVV.

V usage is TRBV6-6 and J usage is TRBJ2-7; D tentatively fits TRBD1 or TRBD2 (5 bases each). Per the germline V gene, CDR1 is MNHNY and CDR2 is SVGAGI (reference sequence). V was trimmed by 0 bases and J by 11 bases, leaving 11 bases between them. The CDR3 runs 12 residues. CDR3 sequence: CASSYSGDRKYF. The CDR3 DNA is TGTGCCAGCAGTTACTCTGGGGACCGCAAGTACTTC.

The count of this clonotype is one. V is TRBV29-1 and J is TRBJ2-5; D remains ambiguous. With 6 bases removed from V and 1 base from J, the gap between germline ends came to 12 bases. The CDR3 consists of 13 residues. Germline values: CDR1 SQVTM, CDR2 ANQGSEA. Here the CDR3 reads CSVSLHRQETQYF. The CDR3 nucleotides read TGCAGCGTCTCGCTCCACCGCCAAGAGACCCAGTACTTC.

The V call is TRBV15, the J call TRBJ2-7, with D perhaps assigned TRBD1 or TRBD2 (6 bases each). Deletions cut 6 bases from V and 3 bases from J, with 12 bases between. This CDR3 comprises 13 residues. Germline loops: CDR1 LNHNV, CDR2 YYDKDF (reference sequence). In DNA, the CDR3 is TGTGCCACCAGAAAAAGGGGGGTCTACGAGCAGTACTTC. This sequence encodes CATRKRGVYEQYF.

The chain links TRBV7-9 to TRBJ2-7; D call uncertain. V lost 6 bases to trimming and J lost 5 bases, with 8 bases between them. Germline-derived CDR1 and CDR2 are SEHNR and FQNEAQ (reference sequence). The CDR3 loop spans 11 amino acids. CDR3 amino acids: CASSKSHEQYF. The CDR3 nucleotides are TGTGCCAGCAGTAAGTCCCACGAGCAGTACTTC.

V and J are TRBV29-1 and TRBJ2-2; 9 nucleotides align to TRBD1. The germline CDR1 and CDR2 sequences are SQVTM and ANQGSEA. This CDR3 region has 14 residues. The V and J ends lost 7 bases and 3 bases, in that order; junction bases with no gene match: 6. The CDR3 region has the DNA TGCAGCGCAAATGACAGGGGGGACACCGGGGAGCTGTTTTTT. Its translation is CSANDRGDTGELFF.

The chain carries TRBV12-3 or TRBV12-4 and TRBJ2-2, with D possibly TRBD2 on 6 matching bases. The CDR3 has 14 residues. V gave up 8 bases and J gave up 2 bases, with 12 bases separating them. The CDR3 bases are TGTGCCAGCGGCGGGACGAGTAACACCGGGGAGCTGTTTTTT. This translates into CASGGTSNTGELFF.

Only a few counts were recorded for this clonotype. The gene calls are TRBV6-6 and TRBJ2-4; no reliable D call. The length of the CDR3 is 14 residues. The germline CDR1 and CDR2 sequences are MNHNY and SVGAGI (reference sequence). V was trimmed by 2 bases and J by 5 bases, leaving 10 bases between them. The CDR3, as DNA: TGTGCCAGCAGTTACATCAGTACCCAAAACATTCAGTACTTC. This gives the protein CASSYISTQNIQYF.

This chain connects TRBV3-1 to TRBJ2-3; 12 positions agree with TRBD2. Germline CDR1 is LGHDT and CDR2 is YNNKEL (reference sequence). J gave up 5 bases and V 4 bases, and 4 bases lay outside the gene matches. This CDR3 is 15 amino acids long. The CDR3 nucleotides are TGTGCCAGCAGCCGGACTAGCGGGGTCAGAGATACGCAGTATTTT. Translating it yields CASSRTSGVRDTQYF.